This record looks at one T cell receptor beta chain sequence and its context. The antigen remains unidentified. The data originate from a study of cytotoxic CD8 clonotypes in ibrutinib-treated CLL. Background on the study: Productive templates per sample averaged 255,043; productive rearrangements, 85,000 to 95,000. Study outcomes and limitations: Sampling of sustained-remission and progressing patients occurred at differing times. Higher clonality was seen at ibrutinib response and a return toward baseline at progression.

Method: immunoSEQ multiplex PCR; TCRdb's copy keeps in-frame clones and lacks some. Here the sample spans approximately 70,000 clones, around 81% being singletons. The sequence derives from a human donor with chronic lymphocytic leukemia. This specimen consisted of PBMCs, obtained at disease progression, from a patient treated with ibrutinib.

CDR3 in amino acids: CASSSPRTGVEQYF. Written as DNA, the CDR3 is TGTGCCAGCAGTTCCCCGAGGACAGGGGTCGAGCAGTACTTC. This chain connects TRBV27 to TRBJ2-7; TRBD1 aligns across 9 bases. The CDR3 covers 14 residues. J gave up 6 bases and V 4 bases, and 7 bases lay outside the gene matches. Germline V gene lookup returns CDR1 MNHEY and CDR2 SMNVEV (reference sequence).